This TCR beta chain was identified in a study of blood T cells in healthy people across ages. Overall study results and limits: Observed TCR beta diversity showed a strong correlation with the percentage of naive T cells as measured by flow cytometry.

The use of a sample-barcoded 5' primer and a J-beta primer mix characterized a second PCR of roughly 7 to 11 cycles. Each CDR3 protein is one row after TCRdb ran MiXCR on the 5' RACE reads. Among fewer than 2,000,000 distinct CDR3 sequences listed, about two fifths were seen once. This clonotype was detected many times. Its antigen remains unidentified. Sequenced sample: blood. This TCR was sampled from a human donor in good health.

Written as DNA, the CDR3 is TGCAGCGTTGGGGGGACTAGCCTCTTCAATGAGCAGTTCTTC. This sequence encodes CSVGGTSLFNEQFF. The chain combines TRBV29-1 with TRBJ2-1; 9 bases match TRBD2. Germline V CDR1 and CDR2: SQVTM, ANQGSEA. With V trimmed by 4 bases and J by 6 bases, 7 bases remained unmatched. The CDR3 totals 14 residues.